The 10 T cell receptor beta chains below were found in one sample sequenced in a study of cytomegalovirus exposure and HLA in healthy donors. The study ran its PCR with 60 Vbeta and 13 Jbeta primers. Sequenced by immunoSEQ multiplex PCR; TCRdb stores in-frame clones only, minus some. The sample comprises under 150,000 clones, 70% to 85% of which are singletons, and less than 3% rests with the top ten. Sequencing used PBMCs. These TCRs come from a male donor in good health and CMV-seronegative.

V and J are TRBV27 and TRBJ1-1; D call uncertain. Trimming left V 4 bases short and J 0 bases short, with 9 bases between. The germline V gene has CDR1 MNHEY and CDR2 SMNVEV (reference sequence). The CDR3 has 14 amino acids. CDR3 coding DNA: TGTGCCAGCAGTTGGCAGAACATGAACACTGAAGCTTTCTTT. This gives the protein CASSWQNMNTEAFF.

This chain links TRBV4-1 with TRBJ2-1; perhaps TRBD2 as D (6 bases). The V end lost 5 bases, the J end lost 4 bases, and 12 bases lay between the germline ends. Germline-derived CDR1 and CDR2 are MGHRA and YSYEKL. The CDR3 has 14 amino acids. The CDR3 is CASSRPGRYNEQFF. In DNA, the CDR3 is TGCGCCAGCAGCAGACCAGGGAGGTACAATGAGCAGTTCTTC.

The chain links TRBV6-5 to TRBJ2-1; maybe TRBD1 (6 bases). Germline V gene data show CDR1 as MNHEY and CDR2 as SVGAGI. The CDR3 totals 13 residues. V lost 7 bases to trimming and J lost 13 bases, with 20 bases between them. The CDR3, as DNA: TGTGCCAGCACAATAGGGGAACAGGGTCCTCAGTTCTTC. It codes for CASTIGEQGPQFF.

The V and J genes are TRBV5-4 and TRBJ2-4; a weak D match, TRBD2 (5 bases). The germline CDR1 and CDR2 sequences are SGHNT and YYREEE (reference sequence). CDR3 length equals 13 residues. The ends were cut back, 2 bases at V and 8 bases at J, with 11 bases in the middle. CDR3 sequence (DNA): TGTGCCAGCAGCTTTGAGGGTAGGGACATTCAGTACTTC. This codes for CASSFEGRDIQYF. The complete variable domain, with remaining parts taken from reference TRBV5-4 and TRBJ2-4, reads ETGVTQSPTHLIKTRGQQVTLRCSSQSGHNTVSWYQQALGQGPQFIFQYYREEENGRGNFPPRFSGLQFPNYSSELNVNALELDDSALYLCASSFEGRDIQYFGAGTRLSVL.

This sequence joins TRBV13 and TRBJ2-5; 7 bases line up with TRBD1. The J call is doubtful: the DNA matches TRBJ2-7 better. The CDR3 loop spans 16 amino acids. Germline loops: CDR1 PRHDT, CDR2 FYEKMQ (reference sequence). CDR3 in amino acids: CASSLWARTGNYEQYF. The DNA of the CDR3 is TGTGCCAGCAGCTTATGGGCCCGGACAGGTAACTACGAGCAGTACTTC.

As regards this clone: At the DNA level, this CDR3 is encoded by other sequences in the same sample as well. The chain is built from TRBV6-4 and TRBJ2-2, with a weak D call TRBD2 (5 bases). The CDR3 spans 13 residues. V lost 5 bases to trimming and J lost 3 bases, with 7 bases between them. The germline gives CDR1 MRHNA, CDR2 SNTAGT. DNA for the CDR3: TGTGCCAGCAGTAGCGGAGACACCGGGGAGCTGTTTTTT. Protein sequence: CASSSGDTGELFF.

The DNA for the CDR3 is TGTGCCTGGAGTATTGCGAATAATTCACCCCTCCACTTT. This translates into CAWSIANNSPLHF. The rearrangement links TRBV30 to TRBJ1-6; no definite D call. Germline V CDR1 and CDR2: GTSNPN, SVGIG (reference sequence). The V end was cut by 2 bases, the J end by 5 bases, with 7 bases between. This CDR3 has 13 residues. The whole variable domain, filled in from reference TRBV30 and TRBJ1-6, reads SQTIHQWPATLVQPVGSPLSLECTVEGTSNPNLYWYRQAAGRGLQLLFYSVGIGQISSEVPQNLSASRPQDRQFILSSKKLLLSDSGFYLCAWSIANNSPLHFGNGTRLTVT.

V and J are TRBV7-9 and TRBJ1-4; 9 positions match TRBD1. The CDR3 sequence is 15 residues long. With V trimmed by 0 bases and J by 4 bases, 0 bases remained unmatched. Germline CDR1 SEHNR, CDR2 FQNEAQ (reference sequence). The CDR3 spells CASSLAGQGNEKLFF. The CDR3 coding sequence is TGTGCCAGCAGCTTAGCGGGACAGGGTAATGAAAAACTGTTTTTT.

This rearrangement joins TRBV5-1 to TRBJ2-5; D unclear. CDR1 is SGHRS, CDR2 YFSETQ, per germline. The CDR3 runs 14 residues. V lost 2 bases, J lost 3 bases, and 11 bases lay in between. The CDR3 DNA follows: TGCGCCAGCAGCTTAGACTCTTATAAAGAGACCCAGTACTTC. This translates into CASSLDSYKETQYF.

The rearrangement uses TRBV9 and TRBJ2-2; TRBD2 aligns across 13 bases. Looked up from germline, CDR1 is SGDLS and CDR2 is YYNGEE. This CDR3 region has 19 residues. V lost 0 bases and J lost 2; bases outside the gene matches: 7. The CDR3, as DNA: TGTGCCAGCAGCGTAGGGACTAGCGGGAGATGGAGAAACACCGGGGAGCTGTTTTTT. The encoded protein is CASSVGTSGRWRNTGELFF.